The rows below give T cell receptor beta chains drawn from one sample of a study of T cell changes during pregnancy in multiple sclerosis. Data came from immunoSEQ multiplex PCR; TCRdb stores just in-frame clones and leaves some out. The sample holds tens of thousands of clones, approximately 90% seen once. Sample: CD8+ T cells from peripheral blood mononuclear cells, taken after pregnancy. The receptor set was obtained from a female donor in good health, enrolled as a control in a pregnancy study. Both conserved end residues are part of each CDR3. The D gene is left open where the match is weak. Size tells how often a clone was seen (once, few, many) or the class of an expanded clone, and some rows leave it out.

len: 13; j_gene: TRBJ2-5; abundance: .; v_gene: TRBV7-9; d_gene: .; CDR3aa: CASGGTEQETQYF; CDR3nt: TGTGCCAGCGGGGGGACAGAACAAGAGACCCAGTACTTC
len: 13; j_gene: TRBJ2-7; abundance: .; v_gene: TRBV7-7; d_gene: TRBD1; CDR3aa: CASSPGQALEQYF; CDR3nt: TGTGCTAGCAGCCCGGGACAGGCCCTCGAGCAGTACTTC
len: 17; j_gene: TRBJ2-2; abundance: .; v_gene: TRBV9; d_gene: TRBD2; CDR3aa: CASSIASGGALTGELFF; CDR3nt: TGTGCCAGCAGCATCGCTAGCGGGGGGGCGTTAACCGGGGAGCTGTTTTTT
len: 15; j_gene: TRBJ2-1; abundance: .; v_gene: TRBV7-3; d_gene: .; CDR3aa: CASSLGGGPYNEQFF; CDR3nt: TGTGCCAGCAGCTTAGGGGGGGGGCCCTACAATGAGCAGTTCTTC
len: 16; j_gene: TRBJ1-1; abundance: .; v_gene: TRBV11-2; d_gene: .; CDR3aa: CASSYHAGGSNTEAFF; CDR3nt: TGTGCCAGCAGTTATCATGCGGGGGGCTCAAACACTGAAGCTTTCTTT
len: 14; j_gene: TRBJ2-3; abundance: .; v_gene: TRBV7-3; d_gene: TRBD1; CDR3aa: CASSLGQGADTQYF; CDR3nt: TGTGCCAGCAGCTTAGGGCAGGGGGCAGATACGCAGTATTTT
len: 15; j_gene: TRBJ2-3; abundance: .; v_gene: TRBV7-2; d_gene: .; CDR3aa: CASSFVGADSNTQYF; CDR3nt: TGTGCCAGCAGCTTCGTGGGGGCCGACTCGAATACGCAGTATTTT
len: 13; j_gene: TRBJ2-7; abundance: few; v_gene: TRBV15; d_gene: .; CDR3aa: CATGVGRSYEQYF; CDR3nt: TGTGCCACCGGGGTGGGGCGATCCTACGAGCAGTACTTC
len: 14; j_gene: TRBJ1-5; abundance: .; v_gene: TRBV19; d_gene: TRBD1; CDR3aa: CASSIARDRQPQHF; CDR3nt: TGTGCCAGTAGTATAGCCCGGGACAGACAGCCCCAGCATTTT
len: 13; j_gene: TRBJ2-2; abundance: .; v_gene: TRBV5-5; d_gene: .; CDR3aa: CASSLANTGELFF; CDR3nt: TGTGCCAGCAGCTTGGCTAACACCGGGGAGCTGTTTTTT
len: 12; j_gene: TRBJ1-1; abundance: .; v_gene: TRBV6-1; d_gene: .; CDR3aa: CASGWEIAEAFF; CDR3nt: TGTGCCAGCGGATGGGAGATCGCTGAAGCTTTCTTT
len: 14; j_gene: TRBJ2-7; abundance: .; v_gene: TRBV7-6; d_gene: .; CDR3aa: CASSLKQGTYEQYF; CDR3nt: TGTGCCAGCAGCTTGAAGCAGGGGACCTACGAGCAGTACTTC
len: 14; j_gene: TRBJ2-7; abundance: .; v_gene: TRBV21-1; d_gene: .; CDR3aa: CASTKRGQAYEQYF; CDR3nt: TGTGCCAGCACTAAAAGGGGACAGGCCTACGAGCAGTACTTC
len: 17; j_gene: TRBJ1-1; abundance: .; v_gene: TRBV4-3; d_gene: .; CDR3aa: CASSQVIGQPGNTEAFF; CDR3nt: TGCGCCAGCAGCCAAGTGATAGGACAGCCGGGGAACACTGAAGCTTTCTTT
len: 14; j_gene: TRBJ1-2; abundance: .; v_gene: TRBV2; d_gene: TRBD1; CDR3aa: CASSPGQGAYGYTF; CDR3nt: TGTGCCAGCAGCCCGGGACAGGGGGCCTATGGCTACACCTTC
len: 14; j_gene: TRBJ2-7; abundance: .; v_gene: TRBV9; d_gene: .; CDR3aa: CASSEGGTPYEQYF; CDR3nt: TGTGCCAGCAGCGAGGGGGGGACCCCCTACGAGCAGTACTTC
len: 13; j_gene: TRBJ2-7; abundance: .; v_gene: TRBV4-2; d_gene: .; CDR3aa: CATRGLDSYEQYF; CDR3nt: TGTGCCACCCGGGGACTGGACTCCTACGAGCAGTACTTC
len: 15; j_gene: TRBJ2-7; abundance: once; v_gene: TRBV27; d_gene: .; CDR3aa: CASSPTARGSYEQYF; CDR3nt: TGTGCCAGCAGTCCCACCGCGCGGGGATCCTACGAGCAGTACTTC